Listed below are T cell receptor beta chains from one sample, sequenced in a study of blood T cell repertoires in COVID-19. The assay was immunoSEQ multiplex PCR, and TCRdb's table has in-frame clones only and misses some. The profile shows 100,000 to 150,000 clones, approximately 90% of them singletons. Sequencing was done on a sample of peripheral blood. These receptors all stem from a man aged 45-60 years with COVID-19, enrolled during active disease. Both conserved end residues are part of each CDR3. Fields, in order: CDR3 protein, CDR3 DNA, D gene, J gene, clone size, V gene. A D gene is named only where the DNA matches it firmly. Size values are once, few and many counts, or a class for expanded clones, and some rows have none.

CASSVYQGVDSNQPQHF TGTGCCAGCAGTGTCTATCAGGGGGTAGATAGCAATCAGCCCCAGCATTTT TRBD1 TRBJ1-5 . TRBV2
CASSNPPGRAETQYF TGTGCCAGCAGCAACCCTCCGGGGAGGGCGGAGACCCAGTACTTC . TRBJ2-5 . TRBV21-1
CASSPGGGNEQFF TGCGCCAGCAGTCCGGGAGGGGGCAATGAGCAGTTCTTC TRBD2 TRBJ2-1 . TRBV10-1
CASSLGTSRADTQYF TGTGCCAGCAGCTTAGGAACTAGCAGGGCAGATACGCAGTATTTT . TRBJ2-3 . TRBV11-2
CASSLTGKASYGYTF TGCGCCAGCAGCCTGACAGGAAAGGCCTCCTATGGCTACACCTTC . TRBJ1-2 . TRBV4-3
CASSSGRMGLAATYNEQFF TGTGCCAGCAGTTCAGGACGGATGGGACTAGCGGCAACCTACAATGAGCAGTTCTTC TRBD2 TRBJ2-1 . TRBV27
CASSQERGNEETQYF TGTGCCAGCAGCCAAGAACGGGGGAATGAGGAGACCCAGTACTTC . TRBJ2-5 . TRBV4-2
CASSQEVAIPPLFTDTQYF TGTGCCAGCAGCCAAGAGGTAGCGATACCTCCCTTATTCACAGATACGCAGTATTTT . TRBJ2-3 . TRBV3-1/TRBV3-2
CAWTGLLNEKLFF TGTGCCTGGACGGGACTCCTTAATGAAAAACTGTTTTTT . TRBJ1-4 . TRBV30
CASSTGLARQETQYF TGTGCCAGTAGTACAGGACTCGCCCGCCAAGAGACCCAGTACTTC . TRBJ2-5 . TRBV19
CASSTRQDHNSPLHF TGTGCCAGCAGCACCCGACAAGACCATAATTCACCCCTCCACTTT . TRBJ1-6 . TRBV9
CSVGRGLGQPQHF TGCAGCGTTGGGCGGGGGCTGGGACAGCCCCAGCATTTT . TRBJ1-5 . TRBV29-1
CASSYSQQGNYEQYF TGTGCCAGCAGTTACTCCCAGCAGGGTAACTACGAGCAGTACTTC . TRBJ2-7 . TRBV6-6
CASSITVWREETQYF TGTGCCAGTAGTATAACGGTGTGGAGGGAAGAGACCCAGTACTTC . TRBJ2-5 once TRBV19
CASSVASGRNTDTQYF TGTGCCAGCAGCGTCGCTAGCGGGAGGAACACAGATACGCAGTATTTT TRBD2 TRBJ2-3 . TRBV5-4
CASRNTGANVLTF TGCGCCAGCAGAAACACTGGGGCCAACGTCCTGACTTTC . TRBJ2-6 . TRBV5-1
CASSLGAPTEAFF TGCGCCAGCAGCCTAGGGGCCCCCACTGAAGCTTTCTTT . TRBJ1-1 . TRBV5-1
CASSFSSSGANVLTF TGTGCCAGCAGCTTCAGTTCCTCTGGGGCCAACGTCCTGACTTTC . TRBJ2-6 . TRBV7-9
CASSGTSLIFTDTQYF TGTGCCAGCAGCGGGACTAGCTTAATATTCACAGATACGCAGTATTTT TRBD2 TRBJ2-3 . TRBV9
CASSGQYEQYF TGTGCCAGCAGTGGACAGTACGAGCAGTACTTC . TRBJ2-7 . TRBV2